Given below is one TCR beta chain in context. In this sample, this clonotype turned up many times. Its antigen is currently not known. The record has no base qualities; no much larger clone is one base away. Relative to germline, V is 7 bases shorter and J is 7 bases shorter, with 11 bases between their ends. Per the germline V gene, MNHNS is the CDR1 and SASEGT is the CDR2. Its CDR3 holds 12 amino acids, cysteine through phenylalanine. The retained sequence is limited to the CDR3, 36 bases, with the frame set at the first base. This record comes from a study of CD8 T cells in ankylosing spondylitis (dated by TCRdb to 2016 to 2017). Turning to the overall study: To find TCR variants linked to disease, the study profiled T cell receptor beta repertoires in ankylosing spondylitis patients and healthy donors. The full study cohort comprised about 23 ankylosing spondylitis patients and around 100 healthy donors. Samples of peripheral blood were taken, and for ankylosing spondylitis patients, synovial fluid was collected as well. Results the study describes overall, beyond this receptor: Some motif variants were previously reported in synovial fluid and blood of reactive arthritis patients, suggesting common disease-initiation mechanisms. A TCR beta motif made up of under ten highly homologous amino acid variants appeared to be characteristic of blood from ankylosing spondylitis patients. The disease-linked clones showed a CD8+ phenotype and occurred at relatively low frequencies in peripheral blood. The disease-linked clones were reported as significantly enriched in matched synovial fluid samples from ankylosing spondylitis patients.

The sample was run on an Illumina HiSeq 2500. TCR beta libraries were prepared by quantitative 5'-RACE with molecular barcodes. The study's own analysis went as follows. To identify disease-linked TCR variants, a new computational method was used, one built on a probabilistic model of VDJ rearrangement. The raw public data were reprocessed by TCRdb itself: fastp quality trimming at Q25, MiXCR clonotype calling, in-frame beta chains only. Each CDR3 protein appears once, grouped with its most common genes and DNA. The V and J calls reflect TCRdb's pipeline rather than the authors' work. This sample holds hundreds of thousands of distinct CDR3 sequences; 7.5% to 9% were observed only once. The biggest ten clones account for nearly 7% of the sample.

This TCR was recovered from a male donor with ankylosing spondylitis or in good health (not recorded which). The chain was built from TRBV6-1 and TRBJ1-5, with TRBD1 as a weak D call on 5 bases. The sequenced sample was blood, either unsorted or a sorted T cell fraction (not recorded which). CDR3 sequence: CASMGGVQPQHF. The DNA sequence reads TGTGCCAGCATGGGGGGGGTCCAGCCCCAGCATTTT.